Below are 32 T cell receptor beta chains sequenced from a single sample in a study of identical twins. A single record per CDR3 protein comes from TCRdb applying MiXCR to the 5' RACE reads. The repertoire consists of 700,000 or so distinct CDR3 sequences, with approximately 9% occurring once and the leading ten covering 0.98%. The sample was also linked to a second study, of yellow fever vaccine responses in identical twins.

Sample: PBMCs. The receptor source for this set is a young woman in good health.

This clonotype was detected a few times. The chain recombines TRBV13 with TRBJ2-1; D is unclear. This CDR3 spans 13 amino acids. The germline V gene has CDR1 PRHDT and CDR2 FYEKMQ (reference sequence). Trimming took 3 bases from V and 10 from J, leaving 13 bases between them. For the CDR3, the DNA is TGTGCCAGCAGCTTCGGCGTTTCCGGGGAGCAGTTCTTC. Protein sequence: CASSFGVSGEQFF.

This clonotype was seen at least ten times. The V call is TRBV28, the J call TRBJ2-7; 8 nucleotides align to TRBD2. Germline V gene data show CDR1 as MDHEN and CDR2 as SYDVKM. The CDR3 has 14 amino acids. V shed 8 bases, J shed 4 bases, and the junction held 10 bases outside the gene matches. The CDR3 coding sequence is TGTGCCAGCCAAGATCCGGGGGGGAGGTACGAGCAGTACTTC. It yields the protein CASQDPGGRYEQYF.

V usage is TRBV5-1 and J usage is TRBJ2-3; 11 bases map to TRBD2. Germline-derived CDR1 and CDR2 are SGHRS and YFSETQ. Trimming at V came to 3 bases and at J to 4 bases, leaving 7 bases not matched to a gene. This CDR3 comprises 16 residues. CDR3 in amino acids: CASSWTSGLAADTQYF. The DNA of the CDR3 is TGCGCCAGCAGCTGGACTAGCGGGTTGGCGGCAGATACGCAGTATTTT.

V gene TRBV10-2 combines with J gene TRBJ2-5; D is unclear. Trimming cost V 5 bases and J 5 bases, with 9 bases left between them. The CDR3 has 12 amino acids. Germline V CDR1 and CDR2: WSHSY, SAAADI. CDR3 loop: CASSYSTETQYF. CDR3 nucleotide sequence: TGCGCCAGCAGTTACAGCACGGAGACCCAGTACTTC.

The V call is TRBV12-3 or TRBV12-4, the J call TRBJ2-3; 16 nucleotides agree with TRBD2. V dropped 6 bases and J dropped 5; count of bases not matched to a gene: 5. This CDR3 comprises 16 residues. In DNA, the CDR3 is TGTGCCAGCAGGCCGGGACTAGCGGGGGGGATAGATACGCAGTATTTT. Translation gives CASRPGLAGGIDTQYF.

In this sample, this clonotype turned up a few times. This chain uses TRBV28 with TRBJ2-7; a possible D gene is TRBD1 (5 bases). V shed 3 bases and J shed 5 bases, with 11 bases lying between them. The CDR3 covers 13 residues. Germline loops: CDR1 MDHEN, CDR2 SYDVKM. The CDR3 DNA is TGTGCCAGCAGTTTTCGGAAGGGGCACGAGCAGTACTTC. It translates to CASSFRKGHEQYF.

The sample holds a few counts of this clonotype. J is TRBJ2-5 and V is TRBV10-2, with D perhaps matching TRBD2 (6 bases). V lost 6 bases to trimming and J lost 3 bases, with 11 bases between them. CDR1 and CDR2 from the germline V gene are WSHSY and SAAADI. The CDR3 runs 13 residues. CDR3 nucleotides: TGCGCCAGCAGCGGACTAATAGAAGAGACCCAGTACTTC. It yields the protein CASSGLIEETQYF.

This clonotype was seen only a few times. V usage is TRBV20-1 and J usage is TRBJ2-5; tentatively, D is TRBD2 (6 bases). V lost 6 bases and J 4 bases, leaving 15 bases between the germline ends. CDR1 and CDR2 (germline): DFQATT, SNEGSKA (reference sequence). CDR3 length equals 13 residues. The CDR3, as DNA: TGCAGTGCACCCGGAGGGGAAACAGAGACCCAGTACTTC. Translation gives CSAPGGETETQYF.

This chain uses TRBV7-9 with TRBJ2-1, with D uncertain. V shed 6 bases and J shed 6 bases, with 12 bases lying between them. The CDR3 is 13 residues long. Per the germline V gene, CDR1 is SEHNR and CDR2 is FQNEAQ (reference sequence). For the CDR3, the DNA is TGTGCCAGCAGGATAGACATCTCCAATGAGCAGTTCTTC. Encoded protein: CASRIDISNEQFF.

The CDR3 DNA reads TGCGCCAGCAGCTTGGGTGGCGGGAAGGCCCACGAGCAGTACTTC. This codes for CASSLGGGKAHEQYF. The V and J genes are TRBV5-1 and TRBJ2-7; weak D call: TRBD2 (6 bases). V lost 0 bases and J 5 bases, leaving 15 bases between the germline ends. The CDR3 length is 15 residues. Germline V lookup: CDR1 SGHRS, CDR2 YFSETQ.

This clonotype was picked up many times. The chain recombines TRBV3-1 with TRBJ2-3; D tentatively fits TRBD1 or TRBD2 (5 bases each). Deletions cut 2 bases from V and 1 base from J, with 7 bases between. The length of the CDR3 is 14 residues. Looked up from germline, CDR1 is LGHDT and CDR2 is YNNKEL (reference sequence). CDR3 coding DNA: TGTGCCAGCAGCCAAAGGGGAGGCACAGATACGCAGTATTTT. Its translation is CASSQRGGTDTQYF.

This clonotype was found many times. CDR3 sequence reads: CASSFTTGGRETQYF. As DNA, the CDR3 is TGTGCCAGCAGTTTCACGACGGGAGGGCGGGAGACCCAGTACTTC. The rearrangement links TRBV12-3 or TRBV12-4 to TRBJ2-5, with TRBD2 matching 8 bases. V lost 3 bases and J lost 5; bases outside the gene matches: 8. This CDR3 region has 15 residues.

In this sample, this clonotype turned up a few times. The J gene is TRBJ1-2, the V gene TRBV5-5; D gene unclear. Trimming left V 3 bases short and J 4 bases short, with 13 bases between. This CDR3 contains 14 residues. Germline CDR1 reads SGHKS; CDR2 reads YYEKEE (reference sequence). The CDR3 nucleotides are TGTGCCAGCAGCTCGGAGACCGTTGGCTATGGCTACACCTTC. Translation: CASSSETVGYGYTF.

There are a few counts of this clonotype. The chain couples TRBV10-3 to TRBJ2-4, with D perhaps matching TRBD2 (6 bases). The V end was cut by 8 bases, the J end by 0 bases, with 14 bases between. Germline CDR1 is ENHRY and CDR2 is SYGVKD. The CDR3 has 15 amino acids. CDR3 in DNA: TGTGCCATCTCTGAACTGGGGGGAGCCAAAAACATTCAGTACTTC. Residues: CAISELGGAKNIQYF.

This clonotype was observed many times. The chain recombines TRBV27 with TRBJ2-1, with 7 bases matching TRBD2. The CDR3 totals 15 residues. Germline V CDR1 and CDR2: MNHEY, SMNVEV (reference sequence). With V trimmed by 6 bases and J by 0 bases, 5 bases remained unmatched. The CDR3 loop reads CASSSSGPSYNEQFF. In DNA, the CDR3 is TGTGCCAGCAGCTCTAGCGGCCCCTCCTACAATGAGCAGTTCTTC.

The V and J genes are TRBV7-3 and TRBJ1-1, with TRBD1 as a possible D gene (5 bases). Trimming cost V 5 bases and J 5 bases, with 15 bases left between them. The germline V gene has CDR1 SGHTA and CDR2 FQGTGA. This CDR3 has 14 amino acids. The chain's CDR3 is CASSRGEGYTEAFF. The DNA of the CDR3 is TGTGCCAGCAGCCGAGGGGAGGGGTATACTGAAGCTTTCTTT.

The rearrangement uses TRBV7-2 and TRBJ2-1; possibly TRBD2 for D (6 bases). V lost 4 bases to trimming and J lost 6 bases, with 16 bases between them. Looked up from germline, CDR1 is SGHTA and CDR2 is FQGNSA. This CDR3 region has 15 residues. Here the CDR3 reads CASSSSAGPGNEQFF. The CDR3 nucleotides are TGTGCCAGCAGCTCCAGTGCGGGGCCGGGCAATGAGCAGTTCTTC.

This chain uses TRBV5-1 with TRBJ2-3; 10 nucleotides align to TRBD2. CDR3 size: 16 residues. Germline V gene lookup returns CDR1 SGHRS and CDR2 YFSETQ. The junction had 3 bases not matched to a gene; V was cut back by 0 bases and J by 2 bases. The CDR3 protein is CASSLAGLADTDTQYF. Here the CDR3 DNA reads TGCGCCAGCAGCTTGGCTGGACTAGCGGACACAGATACGCAGTATTTT.

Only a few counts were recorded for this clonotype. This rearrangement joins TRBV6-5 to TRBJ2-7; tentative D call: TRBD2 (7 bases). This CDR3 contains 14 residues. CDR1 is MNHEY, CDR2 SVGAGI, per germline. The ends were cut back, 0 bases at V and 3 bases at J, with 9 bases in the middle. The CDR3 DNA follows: TGTGCCAGCAGTTACTCGAGGGGGGGCTACGAGCAGTACTTC. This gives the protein CASSYSRGGYEQYF.

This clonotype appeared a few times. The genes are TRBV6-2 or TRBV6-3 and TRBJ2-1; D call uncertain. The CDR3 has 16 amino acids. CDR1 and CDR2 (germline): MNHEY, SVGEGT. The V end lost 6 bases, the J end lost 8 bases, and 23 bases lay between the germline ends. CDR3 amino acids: CASRTTTEPTVDEQFF. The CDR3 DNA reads TGTGCCAGCAGAACTACCACGGAGCCAACGGTCGATGAGCAGTTCTTC.

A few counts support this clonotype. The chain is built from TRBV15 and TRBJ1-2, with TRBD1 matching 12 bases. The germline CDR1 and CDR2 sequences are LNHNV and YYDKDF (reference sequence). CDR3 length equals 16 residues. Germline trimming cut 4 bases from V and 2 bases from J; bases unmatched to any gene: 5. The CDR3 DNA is TGTGCCACCAGCATGGGGACAGGGGGCGTAAACTATGGCTACACCTTC. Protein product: CATSMGTGGVNYGYTF.

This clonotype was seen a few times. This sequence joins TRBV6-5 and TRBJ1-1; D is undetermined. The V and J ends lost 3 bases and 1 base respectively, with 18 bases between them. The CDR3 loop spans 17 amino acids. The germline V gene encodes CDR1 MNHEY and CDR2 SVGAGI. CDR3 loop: CASSYGVCCHRNTEAFF. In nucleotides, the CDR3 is TGTGCCAGCAGTTATGGGGTCTGTTGTCACAGGAACACTGAAGCTTTCTTT.

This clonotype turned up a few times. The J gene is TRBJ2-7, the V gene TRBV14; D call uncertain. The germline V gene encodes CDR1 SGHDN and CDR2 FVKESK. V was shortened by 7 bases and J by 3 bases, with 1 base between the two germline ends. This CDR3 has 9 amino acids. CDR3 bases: TGTGCCAGCAACTACGAGCAGTACTTC. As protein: CASNYEQYF.

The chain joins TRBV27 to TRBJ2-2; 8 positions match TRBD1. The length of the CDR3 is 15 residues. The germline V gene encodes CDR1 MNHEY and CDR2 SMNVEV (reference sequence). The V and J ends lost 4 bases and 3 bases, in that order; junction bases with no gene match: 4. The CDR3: CASSSQGAHTGELFF. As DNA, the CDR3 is TGTGCCAGCAGTTCTCAGGGGGCGCACACCGGGGAGCTGTTTTTT.

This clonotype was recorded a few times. The CDR3 DNA sequence: TGTGCCAGCAGCTCTGGGACTAGCAATGAGCAGTTCTTC. Its protein is CASSSGTSNEQFF. The chain links TRBV7-3 to TRBJ2-1; 8 bases are a match to TRBD2. The ends lost 4 bases at V and 6 bases at J; junction bases unmatched: 2. CDR1 SGHTA and CDR2 FQGTGA come from the germline V gene. This CDR3 has 13 residues.

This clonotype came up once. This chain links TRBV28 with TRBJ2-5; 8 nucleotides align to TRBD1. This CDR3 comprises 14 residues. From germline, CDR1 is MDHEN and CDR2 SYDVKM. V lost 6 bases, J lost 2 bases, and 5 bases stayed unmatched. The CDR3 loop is CASRYRDRQETQYF. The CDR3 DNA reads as TGTGCCAGCAGATACCGGGACAGGCAAGAGACCCAGTACTTC.

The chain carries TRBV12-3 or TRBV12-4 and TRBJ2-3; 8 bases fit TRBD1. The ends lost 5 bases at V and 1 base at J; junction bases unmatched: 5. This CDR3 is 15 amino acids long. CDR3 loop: CASSAQGAGTDTQYF. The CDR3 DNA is TGTGCCAGCAGTGCCCAGGGGGCAGGCACAGATACGCAGTATTTT.

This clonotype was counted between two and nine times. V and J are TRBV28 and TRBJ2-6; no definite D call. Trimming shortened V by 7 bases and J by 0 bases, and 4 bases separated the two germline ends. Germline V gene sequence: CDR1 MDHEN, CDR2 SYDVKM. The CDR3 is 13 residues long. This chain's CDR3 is CASKYSGANVLTF. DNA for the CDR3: TGTGCCAGCAAGTACTCTGGGGCCAACGTCCTGACTTTC. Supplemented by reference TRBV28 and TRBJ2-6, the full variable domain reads DVKVTQSSRYLVKRTGEKVFLECVQDMDHENMFWYRQDPGLGLRLIYFSYDVKMKEKGDIPEGYSVSREKKERFSLILESASTNQTSMYLCASKYSGANVLTFGAGSRLTVL.

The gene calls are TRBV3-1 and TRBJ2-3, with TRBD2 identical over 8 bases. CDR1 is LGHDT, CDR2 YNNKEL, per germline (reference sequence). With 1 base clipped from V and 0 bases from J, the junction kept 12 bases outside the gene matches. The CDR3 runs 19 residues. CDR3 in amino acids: CASSQGRAGGLPSTDTQYF. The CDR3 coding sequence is TGTGCCAGCAGCCAAGGGCGCGCGGGGGGCCTCCCGAGCACAGATACGCAGTATTTT.

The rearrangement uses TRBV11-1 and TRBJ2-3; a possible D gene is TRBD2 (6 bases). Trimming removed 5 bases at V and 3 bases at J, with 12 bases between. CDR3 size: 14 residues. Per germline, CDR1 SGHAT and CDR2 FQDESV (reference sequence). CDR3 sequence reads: CASSPIAVTDTQYF. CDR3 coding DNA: TGTGCCAGCAGCCCTATAGCGGTAACAGATACGCAGTATTTT.

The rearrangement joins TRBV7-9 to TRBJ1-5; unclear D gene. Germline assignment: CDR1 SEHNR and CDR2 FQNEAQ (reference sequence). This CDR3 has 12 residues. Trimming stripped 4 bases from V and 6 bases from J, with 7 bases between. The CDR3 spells CASSYEGQPQHF. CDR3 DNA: TGTGCCAGCAGCTACGAAGGTCAGCCCCAGCATTTT. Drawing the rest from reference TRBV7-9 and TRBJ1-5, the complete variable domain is DTGVSQNPRHKITKRGQNVTFRCDPISEHNRLYWYRQTLGQGPEFLTYFQNEAQLEKSRLLSDRFSAERPKGSFSTLEIQRTEQGDSAMYLCASSYEGQPQHFGDGTRLSIL.

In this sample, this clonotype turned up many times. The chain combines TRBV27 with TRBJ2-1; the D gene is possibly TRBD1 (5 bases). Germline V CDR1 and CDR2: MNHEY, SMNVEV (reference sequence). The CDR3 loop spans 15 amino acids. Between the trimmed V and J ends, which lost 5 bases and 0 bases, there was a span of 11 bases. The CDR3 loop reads CASSPGLLSYNEQFF. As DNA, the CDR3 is TGTGCCAGCAGTCCAGGGTTGCTCTCCTACAATGAGCAGTTCTTC.